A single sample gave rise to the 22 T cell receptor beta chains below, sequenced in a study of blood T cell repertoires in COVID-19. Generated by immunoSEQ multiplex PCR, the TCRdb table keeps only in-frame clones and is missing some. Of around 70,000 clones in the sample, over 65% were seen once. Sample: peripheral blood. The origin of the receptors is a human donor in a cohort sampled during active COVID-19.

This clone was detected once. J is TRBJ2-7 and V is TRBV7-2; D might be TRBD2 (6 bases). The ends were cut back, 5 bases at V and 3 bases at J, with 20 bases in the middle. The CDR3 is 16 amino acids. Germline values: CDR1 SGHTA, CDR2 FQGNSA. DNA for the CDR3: TGTGCCAGCAGCCCACTCATCGGGACTCCCCTCTACGAGCAGTACTTC. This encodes CASSPLIGTPLYEQYF.

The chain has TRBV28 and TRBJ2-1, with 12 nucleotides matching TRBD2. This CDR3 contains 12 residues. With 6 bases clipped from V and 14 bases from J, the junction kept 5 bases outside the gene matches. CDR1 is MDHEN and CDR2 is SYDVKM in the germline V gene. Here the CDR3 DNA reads TGTGCCAGCAGCCTAGCGGGAGGGATGGAGTTCTTC. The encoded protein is CASSLAGGMEFF.

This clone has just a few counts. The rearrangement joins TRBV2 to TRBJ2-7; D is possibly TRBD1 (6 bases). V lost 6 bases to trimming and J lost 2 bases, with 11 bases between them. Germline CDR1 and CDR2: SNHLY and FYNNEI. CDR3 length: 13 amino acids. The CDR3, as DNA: TGTGCCAGCAGCGCAGGACAGACCTACGAGCAGTACTTC. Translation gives CASSAGQTYEQYF.

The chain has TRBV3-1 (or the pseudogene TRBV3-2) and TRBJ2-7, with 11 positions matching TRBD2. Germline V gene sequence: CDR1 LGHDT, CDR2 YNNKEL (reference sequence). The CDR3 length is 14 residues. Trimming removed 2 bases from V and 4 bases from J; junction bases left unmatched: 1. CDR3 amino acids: CASSQLAGGYEQYF. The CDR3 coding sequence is TGTGCCAGCAGCCAACTAGCGGGAGGTTACGAGCAGTACTTC.

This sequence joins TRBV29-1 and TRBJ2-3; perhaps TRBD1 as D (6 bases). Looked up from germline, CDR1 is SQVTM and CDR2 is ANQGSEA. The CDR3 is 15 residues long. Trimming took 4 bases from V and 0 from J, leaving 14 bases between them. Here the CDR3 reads CSVAPAGVSTDTQYF. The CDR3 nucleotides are TGCAGCGTTGCCCCTGCAGGGGTGAGCACAGATACGCAGTATTTT.

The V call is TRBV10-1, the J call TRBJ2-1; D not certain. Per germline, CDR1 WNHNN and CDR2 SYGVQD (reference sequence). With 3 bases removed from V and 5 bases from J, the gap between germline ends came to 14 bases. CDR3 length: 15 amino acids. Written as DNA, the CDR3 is TGCGCCAGCAGTGACCATAGTGAGCCCAACAATGAGCAGTTCTTC. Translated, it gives CASSDHSEPNNEQFF.

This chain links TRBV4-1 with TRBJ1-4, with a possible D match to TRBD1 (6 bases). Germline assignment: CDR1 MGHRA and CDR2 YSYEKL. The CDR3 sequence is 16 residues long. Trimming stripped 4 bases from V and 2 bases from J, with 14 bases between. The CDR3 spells CASSLSPRGTNEKLFF. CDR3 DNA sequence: TGCGCCAGCAGCCTCTCCCCCAGGGGTACTAATGAAAAACTGTTTTTT.

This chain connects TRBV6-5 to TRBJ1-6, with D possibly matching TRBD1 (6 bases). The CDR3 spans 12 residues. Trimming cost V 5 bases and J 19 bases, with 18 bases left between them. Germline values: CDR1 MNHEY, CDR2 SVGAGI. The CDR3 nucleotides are TGTGCCAGCAGTCCTCGGTGGGGGCCCTTTCACTTT. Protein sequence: CASSPRWGPFHF.

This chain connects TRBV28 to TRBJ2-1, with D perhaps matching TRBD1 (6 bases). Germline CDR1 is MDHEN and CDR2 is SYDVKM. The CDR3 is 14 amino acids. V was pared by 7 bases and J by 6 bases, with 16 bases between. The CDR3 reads CASISGTPRNEQFF. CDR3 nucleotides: TGTGCCAGCATCTCGGGGACACCCCGCAATGAGCAGTTCTTC.

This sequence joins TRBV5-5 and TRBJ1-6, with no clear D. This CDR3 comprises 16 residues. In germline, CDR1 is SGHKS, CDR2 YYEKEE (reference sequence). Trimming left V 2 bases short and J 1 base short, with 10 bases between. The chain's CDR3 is CASSFAGGSYNSPLHF. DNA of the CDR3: TGTGCCAGCAGCTTCGCAGGAGGGTCCTATAATTCACCCCTCCACTTT. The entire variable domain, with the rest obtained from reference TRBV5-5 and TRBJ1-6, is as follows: DAGVTQSPTHLIKTRGQQVTLRCSPISGHKSVSWYQQVLGQGPQFIFQYYEKEERGRGNFPDRFSARQFPNYSSELNVNALLLGDSALYLCASSFAGGSYNSPLHFGNGTRLTVT.

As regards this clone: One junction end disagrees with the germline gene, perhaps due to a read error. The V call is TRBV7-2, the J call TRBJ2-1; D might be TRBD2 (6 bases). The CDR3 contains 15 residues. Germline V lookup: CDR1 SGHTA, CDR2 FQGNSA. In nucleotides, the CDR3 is TGTGCCAGCAGCACGACTAGAGGGATGGGCAATCAGCAGTTCTTC. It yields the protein CASSTTRGMGNQQFF. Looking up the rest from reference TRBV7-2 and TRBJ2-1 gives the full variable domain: GAGVSQSPSNKVTEKGKDVELRCDPISGHTALYWYRQSLGQGLEFLIYFQGNSAPDKSGLPSDRFSAERTGGSVSTLTIQRTQQEDSAVYLCASSTTRGMGNQQFFGPGTRLTVL.

The CDR3 DNA sequence: TGTGCCATCAGGCGGGAGGGGAGCACAGATACGCAGTATTTT. Translating gives CAIRREGSTDTQYF. The chain couples TRBV10-3 to TRBJ2-3; 9 positions agree with TRBD2. Germline CDR1 and CDR2: ENHRY and SYGVKD. The CDR3 extends over 14 amino acids. V trimming: 6 bases; J trimming: 0 bases; junction bases outside the gene matches: 1.

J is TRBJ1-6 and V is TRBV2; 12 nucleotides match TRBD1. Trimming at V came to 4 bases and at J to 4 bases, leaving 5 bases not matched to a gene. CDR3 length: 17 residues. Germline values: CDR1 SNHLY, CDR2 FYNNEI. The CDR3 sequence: CASSGDRGLGYNSPLHF. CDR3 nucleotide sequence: TGTGCCAGCAGTGGGGACAGGGGGCTTGGATATAATTCACCCCTCCACTTT.

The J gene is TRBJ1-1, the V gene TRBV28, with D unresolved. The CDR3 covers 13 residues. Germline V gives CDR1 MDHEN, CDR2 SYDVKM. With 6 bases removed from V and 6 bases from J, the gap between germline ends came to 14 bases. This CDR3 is CASSPPGFSEAFF. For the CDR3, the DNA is TGTGCCAGCAGCCCCCCAGGTTTCTCTGAAGCTTTCTTT.

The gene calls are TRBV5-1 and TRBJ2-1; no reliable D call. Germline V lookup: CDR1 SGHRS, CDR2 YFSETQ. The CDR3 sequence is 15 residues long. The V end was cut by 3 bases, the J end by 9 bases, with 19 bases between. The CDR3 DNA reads TGCGCCAGCAGCTCCCCGGCGAGCGCAAGTGGTGAGCAGTTCTTC. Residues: CASSSPASASGEQFF.

The CDR3 nucleotides are TGTGCCAGCAGCATCCACATCAGAGGCTCCTACGAGCAGTACTTC. Translated, it gives CASSIHIRGSYEQYF. This sequence joins TRBV28 and TRBJ2-7, with D uncertain. Trimming pared 6 bases from V and 0 bases from J, leaving 15 bases between. The germline CDR1 and CDR2 sequences are MDHEN and SYDVKM. The CDR3 loop spans 15 amino acids. Supplemented by reference TRBV28 and TRBJ2-7, the full variable domain reads DVKVTQSSRYLVKRTGEKVFLECVQDMDHENMFWYRQDPGLGLRLIYFSYDVKMKEKGDIPEGYSVSREKKERFSLILESASTNQTSMYLCASSIHIRGSYEQYFGPGTRLTVT.

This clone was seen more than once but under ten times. The CDR3 nucleotides read TGTGCCAGCAGTCCAGGCCGACGGGAGACCCAGTACTTC. It yields the protein CASSPGRRETQYF. J is TRBJ2-5 and V is TRBV27; D unresolved. Germline V lookup: CDR1 MNHEY, CDR2 SMNVEV (reference sequence). CDR3 length: 13 residues. V gave up 5 bases and J gave up 5 bases, with 12 bases separating them.

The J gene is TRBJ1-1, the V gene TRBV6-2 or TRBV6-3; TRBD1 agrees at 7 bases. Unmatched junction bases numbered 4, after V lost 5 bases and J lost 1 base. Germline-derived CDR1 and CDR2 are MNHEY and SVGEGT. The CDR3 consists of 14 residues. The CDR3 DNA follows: TGTGCCAGCAGTCAGACAGGGACGAACACTGAAGCTTTCTTT. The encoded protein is CASSQTGTNTEAFF.

The chain's CDR3 is CASSPGHNYEQYF. The CDR3 DNA is TGTGCCAGCAGCCCGGGACATAACTACGAGCAGTACTTC. The J gene is TRBJ2-7, the V gene TRBV6-2 or TRBV6-3; tentative D call: TRBD1 (6 bases). Germline assignment: CDR1 MNHEY and CDR2 SVGEGT. Trimming took 6 bases from V and 3 from J, leaving 12 bases between them. The CDR3 runs 13 residues.

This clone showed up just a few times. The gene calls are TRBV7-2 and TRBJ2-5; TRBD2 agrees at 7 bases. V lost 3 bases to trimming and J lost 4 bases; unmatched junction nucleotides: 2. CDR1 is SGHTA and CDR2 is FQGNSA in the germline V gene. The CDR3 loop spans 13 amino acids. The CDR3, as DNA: TGTGCCAGCAGCTTTACGGGAGGAGAGACCCAGTACTTC. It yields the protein CASSFTGGETQYF. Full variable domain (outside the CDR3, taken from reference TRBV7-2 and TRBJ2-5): GAGVSQSPSNKVTEKGKDVELRCDPISGHTALYWYRQSLGQGLEFLIYFQGNSAPDKSGLPSDRFSAERTGGSVSTLTIQRTQQEDSAVYLCASSFTGGETQYFGPGTRLLVL.

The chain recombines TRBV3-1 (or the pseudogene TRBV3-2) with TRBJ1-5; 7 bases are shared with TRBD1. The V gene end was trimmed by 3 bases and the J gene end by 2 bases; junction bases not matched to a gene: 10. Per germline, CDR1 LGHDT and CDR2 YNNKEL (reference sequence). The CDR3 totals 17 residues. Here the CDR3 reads CASSQAETGRGNQPQHF. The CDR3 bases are TGTGCCAGCAGCCAGGCCGAGACAGGGCGCGGCAATCAGCCCCAGCATTTT.

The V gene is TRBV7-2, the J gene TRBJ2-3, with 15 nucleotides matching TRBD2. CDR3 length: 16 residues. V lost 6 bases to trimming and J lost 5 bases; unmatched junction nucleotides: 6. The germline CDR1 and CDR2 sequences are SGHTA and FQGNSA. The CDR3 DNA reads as TGTGCCAGCAGACCGGGACTAGCGGGGGGTTTAGATACGCAGTATTTT. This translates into CASRPGLAGGLDTQYF.